Presented here are 5 T cell receptor beta chains from one specimen sequenced in a study of cytomegalovirus exposure and HLA in healthy donors. Produced via immunoSEQ multiplex PCR; TCRdb's table is partial and in-frame only. Counted here are about 66,000 clones, 96% occurring once; the ten biggest clones make up 0.9% to 1%. The sample comprised PBMCs. All receptors derive from a man aged 18 to 30 in good health and CMV-seronegative.

The V gene is TRBV19, the J gene TRBJ2-3, with 11 bases aligning to TRBD2. V shed 7 bases, J shed 4 bases, and the junction held 16 bases outside the gene matches. This CDR3 spans 18 amino acids. Germline CDR1 reads LNHDA; CDR2 reads SQIVND (reference sequence). CDR3 sequence reads: CASTGLAGGPRTPDTQYF. CDR3 bases: TGTGCCAGTACTGGGCTAGCGGGAGGTCCTAGGACCCCAGATACGCAGTATTTT.

V and J are TRBV10-2 and TRBJ2-7; perhaps TRBD2 as D (5 bases). Trimming pared 4 bases from V and 7 bases from J, leaving 20 bases between. CDR3 size: 15 residues. The germline V gene encodes CDR1 WSHSY and CDR2 SAAADI. As DNA, the CDR3 is TGCGCCAGCAGTGTGGAGGTAGCGTACTCTTCGGAGCAGTACTTC. It specifies CASSVEVAYSSEQYF.

The chain has TRBV30 and TRBJ2-1; no clear D gene. Trimming stripped 2 bases from V and 3 bases from J, with 8 bases between. Germline CDR1 GTSNPN, CDR2 SVGIG (reference sequence). The CDR3 covers 13 residues. In nucleotides, the CDR3 is TGTGCCTGGAGTATACAGAGCTACAATGAGCAGTTCTTC. Amino acids: CAWSIQSYNEQFF.

The chain couples TRBV5-1 to TRBJ2-7; D gene ambiguous. The CDR3 runs 14 residues. V was cut by 0 bases and J by 4 bases, with 11 bases left in between. Germline V gene data show CDR1 as SGHRS and CDR2 as YFSETQ. CDR3 bases: TGCGCCAGCAGCTTGGACGCAACTACTTACGAGCAGTACTTC. It translates to CASSLDATTYEQYF. Using reference TRBV5-1 and TRBJ2-7 for the parts outside the CDR3, the full variable domain is KAGVTQTPRYLIKTRGQQVTLSCSPISGHRSVSWYQQTPGQGLQFLFEYFSETQRNKGNFPGRFSGRQFSNSRSEMNVSTLELGDSALYLCASSLDATTYEQYFGPGTRLTVT.

This clone qualifies as medium-sized. This chain links TRBV10-1 with TRBJ2-2; TRBD2 might be the D (7 bases). Deletions cut 3 bases from V and 5 bases from J, with 13 bases between. The length of the CDR3 is 15 residues. Germline V gene sequence: CDR1 WNHNN, CDR2 SYGVQD (reference sequence). The CDR3 bases are TGCGCCAGCAGTGATGGGGGGGCTCAAACCGGGGAGCTGTTTTTT. Protein: CASSDGGAQTGELFF.